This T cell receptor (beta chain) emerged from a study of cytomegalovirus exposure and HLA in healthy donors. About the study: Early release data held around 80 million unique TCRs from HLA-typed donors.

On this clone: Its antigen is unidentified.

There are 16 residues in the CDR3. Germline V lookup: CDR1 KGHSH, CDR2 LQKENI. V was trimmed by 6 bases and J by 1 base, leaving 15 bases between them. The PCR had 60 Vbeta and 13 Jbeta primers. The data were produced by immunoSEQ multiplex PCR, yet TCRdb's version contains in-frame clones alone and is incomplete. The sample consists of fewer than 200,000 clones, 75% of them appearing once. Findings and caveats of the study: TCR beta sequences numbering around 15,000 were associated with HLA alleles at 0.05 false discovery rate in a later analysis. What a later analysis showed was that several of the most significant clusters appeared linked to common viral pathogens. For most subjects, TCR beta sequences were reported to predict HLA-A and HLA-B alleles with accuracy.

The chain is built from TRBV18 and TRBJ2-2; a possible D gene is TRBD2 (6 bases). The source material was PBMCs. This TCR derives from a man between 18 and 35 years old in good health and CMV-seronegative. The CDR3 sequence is CASSSSPAGNTGELFF. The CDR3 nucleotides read TGTGCCAGCTCCTCCTCGCCAGCGGGGAACACCGGGGAGCTGTTTTTT. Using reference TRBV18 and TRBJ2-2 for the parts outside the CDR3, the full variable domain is NAGVMQNPRHLVRRRGQEARLRCSPMKGHSHVYWYRQLPEEGLKFMVYLQKENIIDESGMPKERFSAEFPKEGPSILRIQQVVRGDSAAYFCASSSSPAGNTGELFFGEGSRLTVL.